These 10 T cell receptor beta chains originate from one sample sequenced in a study of PD-L1 blockade in urothelial cancer. Profiled with immunoSEQ multiplex PCR; TCRdb holds only in-frame clones, not every one. Seen here are under 100,000 clones, 82% observed once, and the top ten hold 9% to 9.5%. The starting material was PBMCs, obtained around atezolizumab (anti-PD-L1) treatment. The receptors shown here come from a man in his 70s with urothelial cancer.

In this sample, this clone turned up a few times. V gene TRBV6-5 combines with J gene TRBJ1-2, with D maybe TRBD1 (5 bases). Germline assignment: CDR1 MNHEY and CDR2 SVGAGI. Trimming removed 2 bases from V and 6 bases from J, with 13 bases in between. The CDR3 consists of 14 residues. CDR3 in DNA: TGTGCCAGCAGTTACAATGGGGCAGAGGATGGCTACACCTTC. Translated, it gives CASSYNGAEDGYTF.

The V call is TRBV11-3, the J call TRBJ2-2; 10 bases map to TRBD2. The germline V gene encodes CDR1 SGHNT and CDR2 YENEEA. With V trimmed by 4 bases and J by 3 bases, 5 bases remained unmatched. CDR3 length: 16 amino acids. The CDR3 loop reads CASSSLAGGYTGELFF. Here the CDR3 DNA reads TGTGCCAGCAGCTCCTTAGCGGGAGGTTACACCGGGGAGCTGTTTTTT.

This clone was detected only once. The gene calls are TRBV2 and TRBJ1-2, with no clear D. V lost 2 bases to trimming and J lost 0 bases, with 10 bases between them. The germline gives CDR1 SNHLY, CDR2 FYNNEI. The CDR3 totals 15 residues. CDR3 bases: TGTGCCAGCAGTGAAAGGCGGACTCCTAACTATGGCTACACCTTC. This translates into CASSERRTPNYGYTF.

In its sample, this clone was seen once. V is TRBV2 and J is TRBJ2-1; D is unresolved. The V gene lost 1 base and the J gene lost 3 bases, with 7 bases spanning the gap. The CDR3 spans 14 residues. Per the germline V gene, CDR1 is SNHLY and CDR2 is FYNNEI. As DNA, the CDR3 is TGTGCCAGCAGTGAAGGCGTAAGCTACAATGAGCAGTTCTTC. The encoded protein is CASSEGVSYNEQFF.

With regard to this clone: The same CDR3 is also encoded by other DNA sequences in this sample. The genes are TRBV28 and TRBJ2-7, with no clear D. The CDR3 runs 12 residues. Germline CDR1 and CDR2: MDHEN and SYDVKM. The ends were cut back, 4 bases at V and 0 bases at J, with 4 bases in the middle. CDR3 sequence (DNA): TGTGCCAGCAGTTCCAGCTCCTACGAGCAGTACTTC. Translated: CASSSSSYEQYF.

The chain employs TRBV14 and TRBJ1-1; 11 nucleotides line up with TRBD1. The CDR3 consists of 16 residues. Trimming took 7 bases from V and 4 from J; bases not matched to a gene: 11. In germline, CDR1 is SGHDN, CDR2 FVKESK. The CDR3 nucleotides read TGTGCCAGCACTCCTTTGGCCGGGACAGGGGGCACTGAAGCTTTCTTT. It specifies CASTPLAGTGGTEAFF.

V usage is TRBV2 and J usage is TRBJ1-2; D remains unclear. Germline V gene sequence: CDR1 SNHLY, CDR2 FYNNEI. The CDR3 has 14 residues. Trimming took off 4 bases at V and 5 bases at J, with 14 bases between the two ends. CDR3 nucleotides: TGTGCCAGCAGTGGAGATGGGAGGACGTATGGCTACACCTTC. Amino acids: CASSGDGRTYGYTF. Together with reference TRBV2 and TRBJ1-2, the CDR3 gives the full variable domain: EPEVTQTPSHQVTQMGQEVILRCVPISNHLYFYWYRQILGQKVEFLVSFYNNEISEKSEIFDDQFSVERPDGSNFTLKIRSTKLEDSAMYFCASSGDGRTYGYTFGSGTRLTVV.

The V and J genes are TRBV5-1 and TRBJ1-5; 9 positions agree with TRBD1. CDR1 is SGHRS, CDR2 YFSETQ, per germline. The CDR3 covers 17 residues. V dropped 5 bases and J dropped 3; count of bases not matched to a gene: 12. Here the CDR3 DNA reads TGCGCCAGCAGTCCTTTCCCTACAGGGGGCTTCAATCAGCCCCAGCATTTT. Translation: CASSPFPTGGFNQPQHF.

The chain combines TRBV7-2 with TRBJ2-3; D gene unclear. The CDR3 contains 12 residues. Germline CDR1 SGHTA, CDR2 FQGNSA. Trimming removed 5 bases from V and 4 bases from J, with 7 bases in between. CDR3 bases: TGTGCCAGCAGCACCGGGTCAGATACGCAGTATTTT. Encoded protein: CASSTGSDTQYF.

The chain links TRBV4-1 to TRBJ2-2; the D gene is possibly TRBD2 (6 bases). V lost 2 bases and J lost 5, with 15 bases in between. Germline values: CDR1 MGHRA, CDR2 YSYEKL. The CDR3 has 16 amino acids. This CDR3 is CASSQRGGEGTGELFF. In DNA, the CDR3 is TGCGCCAGCAGCCAACGGGGCGGGGAAGGTACCGGGGAGCTGTTTTTT.